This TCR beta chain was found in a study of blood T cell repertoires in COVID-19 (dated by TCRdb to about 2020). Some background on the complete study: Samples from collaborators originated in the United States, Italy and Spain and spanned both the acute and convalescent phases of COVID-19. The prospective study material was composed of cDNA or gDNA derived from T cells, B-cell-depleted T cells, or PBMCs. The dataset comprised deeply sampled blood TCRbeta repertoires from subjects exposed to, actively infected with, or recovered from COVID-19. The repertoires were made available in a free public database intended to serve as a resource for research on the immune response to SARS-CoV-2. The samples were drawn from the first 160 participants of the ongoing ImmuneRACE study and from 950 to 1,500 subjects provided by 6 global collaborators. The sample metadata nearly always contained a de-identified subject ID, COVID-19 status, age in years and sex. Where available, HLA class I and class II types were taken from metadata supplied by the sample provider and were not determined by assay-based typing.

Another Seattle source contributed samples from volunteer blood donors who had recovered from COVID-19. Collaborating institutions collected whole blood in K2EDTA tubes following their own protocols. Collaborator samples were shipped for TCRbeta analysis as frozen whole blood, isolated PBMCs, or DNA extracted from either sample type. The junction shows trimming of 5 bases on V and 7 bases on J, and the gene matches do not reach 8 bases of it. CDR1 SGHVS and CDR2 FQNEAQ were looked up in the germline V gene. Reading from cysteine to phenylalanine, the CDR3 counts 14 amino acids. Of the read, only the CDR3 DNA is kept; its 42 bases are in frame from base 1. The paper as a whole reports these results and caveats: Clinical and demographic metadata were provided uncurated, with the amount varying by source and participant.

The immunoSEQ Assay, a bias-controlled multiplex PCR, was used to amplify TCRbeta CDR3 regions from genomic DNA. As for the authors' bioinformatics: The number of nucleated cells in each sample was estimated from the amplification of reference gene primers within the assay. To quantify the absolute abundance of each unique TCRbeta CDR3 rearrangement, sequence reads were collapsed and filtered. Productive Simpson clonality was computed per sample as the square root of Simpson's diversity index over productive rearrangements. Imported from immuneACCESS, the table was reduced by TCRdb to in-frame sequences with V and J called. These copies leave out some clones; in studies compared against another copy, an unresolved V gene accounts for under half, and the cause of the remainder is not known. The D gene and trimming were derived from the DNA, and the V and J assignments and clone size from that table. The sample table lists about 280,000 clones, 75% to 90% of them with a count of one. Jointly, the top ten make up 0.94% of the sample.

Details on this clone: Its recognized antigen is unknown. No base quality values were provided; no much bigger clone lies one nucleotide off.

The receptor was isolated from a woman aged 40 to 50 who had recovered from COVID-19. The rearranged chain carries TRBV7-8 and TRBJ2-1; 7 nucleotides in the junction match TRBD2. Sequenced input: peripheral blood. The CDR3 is CASSARLSGNEQFF. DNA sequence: TGTGCCAGCAGCGCTCGGCTTAGCGGGAATGAGCAGTTCTTC.